The 29 T cell receptor beta chains listed next were all sequenced from one sample in a study of cytomegalovirus exposure and HLA in healthy donors. TCRdb keeps only in-frame clones here, not all; method: immunoSEQ multiplex PCR. There are roughly 100,000 clones in the sample; approximately 90% occur only once, and 4% lies in the top ten. The material sequenced was PBMCs. These receptors all come from a woman between 18 and 29 years old in good health and CMV-seropositive.

The V call is TRBV4-2, the J call TRBJ2-2; 7 bases agree with TRBD1. J was trimmed by 7 bases and V by 0 bases; bases with no gene match: 5. CDR1 is LGHNA and CDR2 is YNFKEQ in the germline V gene. The length of the CDR3 is 15 residues. Here the CDR3 DNA reads TGTGCCAGCAGCCAAGAAACAGGGGCGGACGGGGAGCTGTTTTTT. Its protein product is CASSQETGADGELFF.

The V call is TRBV7-6, the J call TRBJ2-1, with D tentatively TRBD2 (5 bases). V dropped 1 base and J dropped 7 bases, with 14 bases sitting between them. The germline gives CDR1 SGHVS, CDR2 FNYEAQ. The CDR3 sequence is 15 residues long. This chain's CDR3 is CASSLGSGSFNEQFF. As DNA, the CDR3 is TGTGCCAGCAGCTTAGGGAGTGGGAGTTTTAATGAGCAGTTCTTC.

The chain employs TRBV12-5 and TRBJ2-1; 9 nucleotides align to TRBD1. Germline trimming cut 7 bases from V and 0 bases from J; bases unmatched to any gene: 7. The CDR3 runs 16 residues. Germline CDR1 LGHNT, CDR2 FRNRAP. The CDR3 sequence: CASVGTGGNSYNEQFF. CDR3 coding DNA: TGTGCTAGTGTGGGTACAGGGGGCAACTCCTACAATGAGCAGTTCTTC.

J is TRBJ1-2 and V is TRBV6-6; TRBD1 agrees at 7 bases. Trimming at V came to 2 bases and at J to 7 bases, leaving 10 bases not matched to a gene. CDR1 and CDR2 from the germline V gene are MNHNY and SVGAGI (reference sequence). This CDR3 comprises 15 residues. The DNA for the CDR3 is TGTGCCAGCAGTTACGGTGACAGGGTGAGCTTTGGCTACACCTTC. Encoded protein: CASSYGDRVSFGYTF.

The chain joins TRBV4-1 to TRBJ2-3; D is unclear. Germline CDR1 reads MGHRA; CDR2 reads YSYEKL. The CDR3 has 12 residues. Trimming stripped 0 bases from V and 7 bases from J, with 5 bases between. The CDR3 nucleotides are TGCGCCAGCAGCCAAGATAGCAATACGCAGTATTTT. Protein product: CASSQDSNTQYF.

The chain couples TRBV27 to TRBJ1-2, with 7 bases identical to TRBD1. V was clipped by 3 bases and J by 4 bases; unmatched bases: 5. CDR1 and CDR2 (germline): MNHEY, SMNVEV (reference sequence). The CDR3 is 14 residues long. The CDR3 sequence is CASSFDRAIYGYTF. DNA of the CDR3: TGTGCCAGCAGTTTTGACAGGGCCATCTATGGCTACACCTTC.

This clone was seen just once. The rearrangement uses TRBV13 and TRBJ2-3; maybe TRBD1 (7 bases). Trimming took off 4 bases at V and 1 base at J, with 12 bases between the two ends. The CDR3 loop spans 15 amino acids. The germline gives CDR1 PRHDT, CDR2 FYEKMQ (reference sequence). The CDR3 nucleotides are TGTGCCAGCAGCTACACAGGGGAGGGCACAGATACGCAGTATTTT. It is translated as CASSYTGEGTDTQYF.

The CDR3 nucleotides read TGTGCCACACGACCGGACAGGACCGCCTATGGCTACACCTTC. Amino acid sequence: CATRPDRTAYGYTF. The chain recombines TRBV6-5 with TRBJ1-2; TRBD1 aligns across 7 bases. The V gene end was trimmed by 10 bases and the J gene end by 4 bases; junction bases not matched to a gene: 12. Germline CDR1 reads MNHEY; CDR2 reads SVGAGI. The CDR3 has 14 residues.

The rearrangement uses TRBV6-5 and TRBJ2-2; 9 bases line up with TRBD2. The V and J ends lost 2 bases and 4 bases, in that order; junction bases with no gene match: 2. Germline CDR1 MNHEY, CDR2 SVGAGI. The CDR3 contains 15 residues. The CDR3 bases are TGTGCCAGCAGTTACGGCGGGAGGGCCACCGGGGAGCTGTTTTTT. This codes for CASSYGGRATGELFF.

This chain uses TRBV6-1 with TRBJ2-7; TRBD2 is a possible D gene (5 bases). The germline gives CDR1 MNHNS, CDR2 SASEGT. The CDR3 runs 13 residues. The V and J ends lost 1 base and 2 bases respectively, with 6 bases between them. CDR3 coding DNA: TGTGCCAGCAGTGAAGGGACTCCCTACGAGCAGTACTTC. This gives the protein CASSEGTPYEQYF.

This clone has only one observation. The rearrangement links TRBV28 to TRBJ1-2, with D perhaps matching TRBD1 (5 bases). V was clipped by 10 bases and J by 1 base, with 16 bases between them. The length of the CDR3 is 14 residues. Germline V gene data show CDR1 as MDHEN and CDR2 as SYDVKM. The CDR3 sequence is CAILKRDDNYGYTF. CDR3 DNA: TGTGCCATCCTGAAGCGGGACGATAACTATGGCTACACCTTC.

There are a few counts of this clone. The chain combines TRBV7-8 with TRBJ1-1, with 9 bases lining up with TRBD1. This CDR3 has 16 residues. J lost 5 bases, V lost 5 bases, and 12 bases had no gene match. Germline V gene sequence: CDR1 SGHVS, CDR2 FQNEAQ. CDR3: CASSPYRGRGFTEAFF. Here the CDR3 DNA reads TGTGCCAGCAGCCCGTACAGGGGGCGCGGGTTTACTGAAGCTTTCTTT.

This clone was counted a single time. The rearrangement links TRBV7-2 to TRBJ1-4; TRBD1 might be the D (6 bases). V was clipped by 5 bases and J by 0 bases, with 10 bases between them. CDR3 size: 15 residues. Germline CDR1 SGHTA, CDR2 FQGNSA. DNA for the CDR3: TGTGCCAGCAGCAAGGACAGCACAACTAATGAAAAACTGTTTTTT. Protein sequence: CASSKDSTTNEKLFF.

This clone was seen once. The chain has TRBV5-1 and TRBJ2-1; 9 nucleotides align to TRBD2. The CDR3 contains 15 residues. Germline V gene sequence: CDR1 SGHRS, CDR2 YFSETQ. With V trimmed by 4 bases and J by 6 bases, 8 bases remained unmatched. The CDR3 protein is CASSAGLAGPNEQFF. DNA of the CDR3: TGCGCCAGCAGCGCGGGACTAGCAGGGCCCAATGAGCAGTTCTTC.

This clone was detected a few times. The rearrangement links TRBV27 to TRBJ2-5, with 9 nucleotides matching TRBD1. V lost 6 bases, J lost 5 bases, and 7 bases stayed unmatched. This CDR3 region has 14 residues. CDR1 and CDR2 from the germline V gene are MNHEY and SMNVEV (reference sequence). CDR3 DNA sequence: TGTGCCAGCAGCCGGACAGGGGTTATGGAGACCCAGTACTTC. This translates into CASSRTGVMETQYF.

This chain connects TRBV29-1 to TRBJ2-7; the D gene is possibly TRBD1 (5 bases). Trimming stripped 4 bases from V and 6 bases from J, with 13 bases between. Germline assignment: CDR1 SQVTM and CDR2 ANQGSEA. CDR3 length equals 12 residues. The DNA for the CDR3 is TGCAGCGTTGGGAGCAGGGCTTTCGAGCAGTACTTC. Encoded protein: CSVGSRAFEQYF.

The rearrangement uses TRBV9 and TRBJ2-5; weak D call: TRBD1 (7 bases). Germline CDR1 reads SGDLS; CDR2 reads YYNGEE. Trimming took off 0 bases at V and 4 bases at J, with 13 bases between the two ends. The CDR3 sequence is 15 residues long. DNA for the CDR3: TGTGCCAGCAGCGTAGATCCAGGGGGGAGAGAGACCCAGTACTTC. Amino acid sequence: CASSVDPGGRETQYF.

The table lists this clone with a few counts. The same CDR3 can be traced to other DNA sequences in this sample. As DNA, the CDR3 is TGCGCCAGCAGCTGGACTAGCGGGAGCTCCTACGAGCAGTACTTC. Amino acids: CASSWTSGSSYEQYF. The V call is TRBV5-1, the J call TRBJ2-7; the match to TRBD2 covers 13 bases. The CDR3 is 15 residues long. CDR1 and CDR2 from the germline V gene are SGHRS and YFSETQ. The V gene end was trimmed by 3 bases and the J gene end by 0 bases; junction bases not matched to a gene: 0.

The V and J genes are TRBV11-3 and TRBJ2-7, with TRBD2 as a possible D gene (5 bases). Germline-derived CDR1 and CDR2 are SGHNT and YENEEA. The CDR3 loop spans 15 amino acids. V lost 5 bases, J lost 3 bases, and 17 bases lay in between. The CDR3 protein is CASSPRGYGNYEQYF. The CDR3 DNA reads TGTGCCAGCAGCCCGCGTGGTTACGGGAACTACGAGCAGTACTTC.

V gene TRBV11-2 combines with J gene TRBJ2-1, with 7 bases lining up with TRBD2. The germline CDR1 and CDR2 sequences are SGHAT and FQNNGV. V dropped 5 bases and J dropped 9; count of bases not matched to a gene: 10. CDR3 size: 14 residues. Written as DNA, the CDR3 is TGTGCCAGCAGCCCGCGGACTAGTTTTGTTGAGCAGTTCTTC. As protein: CASSPRTSFVEQFF.

V gene TRBV5-1 combines with J gene TRBJ2-3, with a weak D call TRBD2 (6 bases). V gave up 4 bases and J gave up 5 bases, with 14 bases separating them. This CDR3 spans 14 amino acids. Per germline, CDR1 SGHRS and CDR2 YFSETQ. CDR3 residues: CASSQSLREDTQYF. The CDR3 DNA reads TGCGCCAGCAGCCAATCGCTGCGGGAAGATACGCAGTATTTT.

The rearrangement uses TRBV30 and TRBJ2-2; 9 nucleotides align to TRBD2. Germline values: CDR1 GTSNPN, CDR2 SVGIG (reference sequence). Trimming cost V 7 bases and J 0 bases; bases outside gene matches: 6. This CDR3 is built from 15 residues. CDR3 sequence (DNA): TGTGCCTATATAGCGGGGGCCGCGAACACCGGGGAGCTGTTTTTT. Protein sequence: CAYIAGAANTGELFF.

V is TRBV4-1 and J is TRBJ2-7, with TRBD1 matching over 7 bases. CDR1 and CDR2 from the germline V gene are MGHRA and YSYEKL. The CDR3 totals 15 residues. Losses at the gene ends were 2 bases for V and 2 bases for J; bases not matched to a gene: 6. The CDR3 protein is CASSQPGQKAYEQYF. CDR3 coding DNA: TGCGCCAGCAGCCAACCGGGACAGAAAGCCTACGAGCAGTACTTC.

V gene TRBV4-2 combines with J gene TRBJ2-1; 12 nucleotides line up with TRBD2. The CDR3 loop spans 17 amino acids. After removal of 1 base from V and 8 bases from J, the junction contained 9 bases not matched to a gene. Germline V gives CDR1 LGHNA, CDR2 YNFKEQ. The CDR3 DNA reads TGTGCCAGCAGCCAAGTGACTAGCGGGGGTGTTTTCGATGAGCAGTTCTTC. It translates to CASSQVTSGGVFDEQFF.

The gene calls are TRBV6-5 and TRBJ1-6; 7 bases are shared with TRBD1. Germline-derived CDR1 and CDR2 are MNHEY and SVGAGI. The CDR3 contains 14 residues. The ends lost 6 bases at V and 9 bases at J; junction bases unmatched: 8. The CDR3 DNA is TGTGCCAGCAGCTACAGGGGAGGGATTTCACCCCTCCACTTT. This encodes CASSYRGGISPLHF.

The chain has TRBV29-1 and TRBJ2-3; D unclear. The V end was cut by 0 bases, the J end by 0 bases, with 7 bases between. Germline V gene sequence: CDR1 SQVTM, CDR2 ANQGSEA. CDR3 length equals 14 residues. The CDR3 loop reads CSVEEHGSTDTQYF. The DNA for the CDR3 is TGCAGCGTTGAAGAGCACGGGAGCACAGATACGCAGTATTTT.

A word on this clone: Germline and junction disagree at one end, which may indicate a read error. The genes are TRBV7-7 and TRBJ2-3; a possible D gene is TRBD2 (5 bases). CDR1 and CDR2 from the germline V gene are SSHAT and FNYEAQ (reference sequence). The CDR3 length is 13 residues. The CDR3 sequence: CASSIGITDTQYF. DNA of the CDR3: TGTGCTAGCAGCATCGGGATCACAGATACGCAGTATTTT. Full variable domain (rest looked up from reference TRBV7-7 and TRBJ2-3): GAGVSQSPRYKVTKRGQDVTLRCDPISSHATLYWYQQALGQGPEFLTYFNYEAQPDKSGLPSDRFSAERPEGSISTLTIQRTEQRDSAMYRCASSIGITDTQYFGPGTRLTVL.

CDR3 protein: CASTYLGGNTIYF. CDR3 in DNA: TGTGCCAGCACGTATCTAGGTGGAAACACCATATATTTT. The chain carries TRBV6-5 and TRBJ1-3; D not certain. The V end was cut by 7 bases, the J end by 3 bases, with 10 bases between. The CDR3 totals 13 residues. Germline CDR1 and CDR2: MNHEY and SVGAGI.

This chain joins TRBV27 and TRBJ2-7; TRBD2 might be the D (5 bases). From germline, CDR1 is MNHEY and CDR2 SMNVEV (reference sequence). Trimming shortened V by 6 bases and J by 2 bases, and 20 bases separated the two germline ends. The CDR3 sequence is 16 residues long. The CDR3: CASSSVGSANPYEQYF. The CDR3 DNA is TGTGCCAGCAGCTCCGTGGGGAGTGCAAACCCCTACGAGCAGTACTTC.